A single sample gave rise to the 14 T cell receptor beta chains below, sequenced in a study of T-cell reconstitution after alpha-beta-depleted transplantation in children. Researchers prepared the TCRbeta library using unique molecular identifiers, the study reports. One entry per CDR3 protein, called by TCRdb with MiXCR from the PCR reads. The data show roughly 300,000 distinct CDR3 sequences, with 9.9% seen just once and over 9.5% held by the top ten. The material sequenced was PBMCs from the stem cell graft donor, taken from the stem cell graft. Source of these receptors: a human donor who donated a stem cell graft to a child with SCID.

This clonotype has just a few counts. V is TRBV20-1 and J is TRBJ1-2; weak D call: TRBD1 (5 bases). This CDR3 is built from 12 residues. Germline V gives CDR1 DFQATT, CDR2 SNEGSKA (reference sequence). Trimming cost V 3 bases and J 5 bases, with 10 bases left between them. CDR3 in amino acids: CSASEQDYGYTF. The CDR3 DNA sequence: TGCAGTGCTAGTGAACAGGATTATGGCTACACCTTC.

The chain combines TRBV9 with TRBJ1-2; D call uncertain. The CDR3 consists of 15 residues. Germline CDR1 reads SGDLS; CDR2 reads YYNGEE. The germline V and J ends were trimmed by 0 bases and 5 bases, with 14 bases remaining between them. The CDR3 region has the DNA TGTGCCAGCAGCGTAGAAACCTCTTCGGGGTATGGCTACACCTTC. Translated: CASSVETSSGYGYTF.

This clonotype has a count of ten or more. V and J are TRBV12-3 or TRBV12-4 and TRBJ2-7; D uncertain. The CDR3 has 13 residues. The V end lost 3 bases, the J end lost 5 bases, and 11 bases lay between the germline ends. Here the CDR3 DNA reads TGTGCCAGCAGTTTGGACGGTTCCCACGAGCAGTACTTC. Translated: CASSLDGSHEQYF.

J is TRBJ1-5 and V is TRBV5-1; perhaps TRBD1 as D (6 bases). The CDR3 length is 15 residues. Deletions cut 1 base from V and 3 bases from J, with 11 bases between. Germline V gene data show CDR1 as SGHRS and CDR2 as YFSETQ. CDR3 sequence: CASSLRGGANQPQHF. The CDR3 region has the DNA TGCGCCAGCAGCTTGAGAGGGGGAGCCAATCAGCCCCAGCATTTT.

This clonotype showed up just a few times. The rearrangement uses TRBV19 and TRBJ2-1; tentative D call: TRBD1 (6 bases). Between the trimmed V and J ends, which lost 7 bases and 6 bases, there was a span of 13 bases. Germline V gene data show CDR1 as LNHDA and CDR2 as SQIVND (reference sequence). CDR3 length equals 13 residues. This CDR3 reads CASKKQGPNEQFF. The CDR3 DNA follows: TGTGCCAGTAAGAAACAGGGCCCCAATGAGCAGTTCTTC.

The chain recombines TRBV7-8 with TRBJ2-6; tentative D call: TRBD2 (6 bases). Trimming took 6 bases from V and 2 from J, leaving 14 bases between them. This CDR3 has 16 residues. Germline V gene sequence: CDR1 SGHVS, CDR2 FQNEAQ. The CDR3 sequence is CASREGRLTGANVLTF. DNA for the CDR3: TGTGCCAGCAGGGAGGGACGGTTGACTGGGGCCAACGTCCTGACTTTC.

This clonotype has a count of ten or more. The rearrangement uses TRBV5-1 and TRBJ2-5; 8 bases agree with TRBD1. V lost 0 bases, J lost 5 bases, and 9 bases stayed unmatched. CDR1 and CDR2 (germline): SGHRS, YFSETQ. The CDR3 spans 16 residues. CDR3 coding DNA: TGCGCCAGCAGCTTGGCCCCGCAGGGGGCTAGGGAGACCCAGTACTTC. This gives the protein CASSLAPQGARETQYF.

This CDR3 reads CASSLVAGANNEQFF. The CDR3 DNA reads as TGCGCCAGCAGCTTGGTGGCGGGGGCCAACAATGAGCAGTTCTTC. V usage is TRBV5-1 and J usage is TRBJ2-1; D possibly corresponds to TRBD2 (7 bases). Trimming took off 0 bases at V and 5 bases at J, with 12 bases between the two ends. This CDR3 is 15 amino acids long. CDR1 and CDR2 from the germline V gene are SGHRS and YFSETQ.

The chain links TRBV6-5 to TRBJ2-2; D is unclear. CDR3 length equals 14 residues. V shed 0 bases and J shed 9 bases, with 11 bases lying between them. Germline CDR1 is MNHEY and CDR2 is SVGAGI. DNA for the CDR3: TGTGCCAGCAGTTACTCGATCGCGACCTGGGAGCTGTTTTTT. It codes for CASSYSIATWELFF.

This sequence joins TRBV5-1 and TRBJ2-2; TRBD2 matches at 8 bases. Germline loops: CDR1 SGHRS, CDR2 YFSETQ. V was clipped by 4 bases and J by 1 base; unmatched bases: 3. The CDR3 is made up of 15 amino acids. CDR3 sequence reads: CASSTGGVNTGELFF. As DNA, the CDR3 is TGCGCCAGCAGCACCGGGGGGGTGAACACCGGGGAGCTGTTTTTT.

The chain is built from TRBV29-1 and TRBJ2-3, with D possibly matching TRBD2 (6 bases). V lost 7 bases, J lost 4 bases, and 12 bases lay in between. CDR3 length: 12 residues. Germline V gives CDR1 SQVTM, CDR2 ANQGSEA. CDR3 sequence (DNA): TGCAGCGCTCTGACGGGGGCAGATACGCAGTATTTT. It translates to CSALTGADTQYF.

In this sample, this clonotype turned up a few times. The chain combines TRBV2 with TRBJ2-7, with D hard to call. Trimming left V 4 bases short and J 3 bases short, with 7 bases between. Germline values: CDR1 SNHLY, CDR2 FYNNEI. This CDR3 comprises 12 residues. In DNA form, the CDR3 reads TGTGCCAGCAGTGCGGACCGCTACGAGCAGTACTTC. It yields the protein CASSADRYEQYF.

This clonotype occurred many times. CDR3 bases: TGTGCCAGCAGTTACCTGAGAGATGAGCAGTTCTTC. Protein: CASSYLRDEQFF. The J gene is TRBJ2-1, the V gene TRBV6-6; unclear D gene. In germline, CDR1 is MNHNY, CDR2 SVGAGI (reference sequence). Trimming removed 2 bases from V and 8 bases from J, with 7 bases in between. This CDR3 spans 12 amino acids.

This clonotype occurred a few times. The gene calls are TRBV5-1 and TRBJ2-7; D is possibly TRBD1 or TRBD2 (5 bases each). Germline V gene sequence: CDR1 SGHRS, CDR2 YFSETQ. With 2 bases removed from V and 0 bases from J, the gap between germline ends came to 9 bases. This CDR3 is built from 14 residues. The CDR3 DNA follows: TGCGCCAGCAGCTTATCGGGGACCTCCTACGAGCAGTACTTC. Its protein is CASSLSGTSYEQYF.